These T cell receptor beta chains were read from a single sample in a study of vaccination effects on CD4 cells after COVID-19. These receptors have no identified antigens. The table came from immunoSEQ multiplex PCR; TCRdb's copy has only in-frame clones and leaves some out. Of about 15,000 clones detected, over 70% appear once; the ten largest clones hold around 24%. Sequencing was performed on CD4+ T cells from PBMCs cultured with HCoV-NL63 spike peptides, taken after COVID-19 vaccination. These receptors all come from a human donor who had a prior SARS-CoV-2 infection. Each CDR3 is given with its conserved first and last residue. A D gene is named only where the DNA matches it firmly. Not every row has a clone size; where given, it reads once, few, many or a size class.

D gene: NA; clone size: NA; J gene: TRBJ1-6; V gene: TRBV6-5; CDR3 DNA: TGTGCCAGCAGTTACTCTGCCAATTCACCCCTCCACTTT; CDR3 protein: CASSYSANSPLHF
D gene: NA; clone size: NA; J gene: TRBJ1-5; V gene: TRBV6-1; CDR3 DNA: TGTGCCAGCAGTGAAGAGGGATCAGGCAATCAGCCCCAGCATTTT; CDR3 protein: CASSEEGSGNQPQHF
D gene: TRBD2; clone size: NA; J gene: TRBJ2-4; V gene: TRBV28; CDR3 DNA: TGTGCCAGCAGTCAAGGACTAGCGGGAGCTTTTCAGTACTTC; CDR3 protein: CASSQGLAGAFQYF
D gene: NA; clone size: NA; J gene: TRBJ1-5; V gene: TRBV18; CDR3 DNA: TGTGCCAGCTCACCCCAGGGGTCAAATCAGCCCCAGCATTTT; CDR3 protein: CASSPQGSNQPQHF
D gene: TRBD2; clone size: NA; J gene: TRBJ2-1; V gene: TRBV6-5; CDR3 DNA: TGTGCCAGCAATAAAATAGCGGGGGGTCACAATGAGCAGTTCTTC; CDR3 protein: CASNKIAGGHNEQFF
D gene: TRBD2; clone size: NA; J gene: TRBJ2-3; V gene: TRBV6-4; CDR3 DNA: TGTGCCAGCAGTGACCGCGGACTAGCGGGGGGGCCAGATACGCAGTATTTT; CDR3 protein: CASSDRGLAGGPDTQYF
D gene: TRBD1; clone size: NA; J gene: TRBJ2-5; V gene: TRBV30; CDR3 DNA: TGTGCCTGGAGTAGGGGGCTGAGGGAGACCCAGTACTTC; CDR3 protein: CAWSRGLRETQYF
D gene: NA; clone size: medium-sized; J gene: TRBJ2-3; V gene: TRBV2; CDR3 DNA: TGTGCCAGCAGTGAATCGGTCCATACGCAGTATTTT; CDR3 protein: CASSESVHTQYF
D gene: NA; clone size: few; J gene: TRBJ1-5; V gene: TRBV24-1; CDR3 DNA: TGTGCCACCACCCCCGAGCCCCAGCATTTT; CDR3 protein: CATTPEPQHF
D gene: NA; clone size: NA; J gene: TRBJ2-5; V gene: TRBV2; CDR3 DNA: TGTGCCAGCAGTGAATCTCTGGCCTACCGCCTAGAGACCCAGTACTTC; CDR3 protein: CASSESLAYRLETQYF
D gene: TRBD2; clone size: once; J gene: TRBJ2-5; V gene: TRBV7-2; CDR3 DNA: TGTGCCAGCAGGCTGGGGACTAGCGTTTCACAAGAGACCCAGTACTTC; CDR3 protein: CASRLGTSVSQETQYF
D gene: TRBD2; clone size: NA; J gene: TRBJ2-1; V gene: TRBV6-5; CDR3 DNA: TGTGCCAGCAGCTTTACAGGGCTAGCGGGAGATGAGCAGTTCTTC; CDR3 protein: CASSFTGLAGDEQFF
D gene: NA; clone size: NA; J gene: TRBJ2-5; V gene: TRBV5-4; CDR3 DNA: TGTGCCAGCAGCCGACGGGCCCGAGGTGGCCAAGAGACCCAGTACTTC; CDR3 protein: CASSRRARGGQETQYF
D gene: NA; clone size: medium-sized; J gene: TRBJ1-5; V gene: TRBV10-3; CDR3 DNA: TGTGCCATCAGGGGGGGACTGGGGGGACAGCCCCAGCATTTT; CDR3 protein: CAIRGGLGGQPQHF
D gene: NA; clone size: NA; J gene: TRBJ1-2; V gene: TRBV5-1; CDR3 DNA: TGCGCCAGCACCACAAGTTGGGGAAACTATGGCTACACCTTC; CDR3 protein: CASTTSWGNYGYTF
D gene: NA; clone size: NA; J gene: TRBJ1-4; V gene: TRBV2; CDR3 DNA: TGTGCCAGCGACCTACAGGGCAGCAATGAAAAACTGTTTTTT; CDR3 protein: CASDLQGSNEKLFF
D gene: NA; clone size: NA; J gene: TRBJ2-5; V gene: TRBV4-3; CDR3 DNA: TGCGCCAGCAGCCAAGGGACGGAAGAGACCCAGTACTTC; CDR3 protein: CASSQGTEETQYF
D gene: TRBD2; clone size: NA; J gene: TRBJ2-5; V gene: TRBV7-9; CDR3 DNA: TGTGCCAGCACTTCCGCACTAGCGAACCAAGAGACCCAGTACTTC; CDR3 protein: CASTSALANQETQYF
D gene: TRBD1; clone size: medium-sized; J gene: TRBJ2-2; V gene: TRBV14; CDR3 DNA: TGTGCCAGCAGCCGAATGACAGGGTACACCGGGGAGCTGTTTTTT; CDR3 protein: CASSRMTGYTGELFF
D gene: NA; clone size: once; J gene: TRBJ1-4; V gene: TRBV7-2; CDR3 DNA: TGTGCCAGCAGCTTAGCGCAGTCCAGCACCGAAAAACTGTTTTTT; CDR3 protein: CASSLAQSSTEKLFF
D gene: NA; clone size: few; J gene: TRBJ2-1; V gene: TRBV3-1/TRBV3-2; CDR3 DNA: TGTGCCAGCAGCCAAGTTGTCTACAATGAGCAGTTCTTC; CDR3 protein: CASSQVVYNEQFF
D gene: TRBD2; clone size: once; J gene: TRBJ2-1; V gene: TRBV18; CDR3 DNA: TGTGCCAGCTCACGCGGACTAGCGGGAAAGGTTGAGCAGTTCTTC; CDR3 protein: CASSRGLAGKVEQFF
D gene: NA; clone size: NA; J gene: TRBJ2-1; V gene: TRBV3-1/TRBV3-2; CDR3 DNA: TGTGCCAGCAGCCAAGAGGGGGAGCAGTTCTTC; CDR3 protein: CASSQEGEQFF